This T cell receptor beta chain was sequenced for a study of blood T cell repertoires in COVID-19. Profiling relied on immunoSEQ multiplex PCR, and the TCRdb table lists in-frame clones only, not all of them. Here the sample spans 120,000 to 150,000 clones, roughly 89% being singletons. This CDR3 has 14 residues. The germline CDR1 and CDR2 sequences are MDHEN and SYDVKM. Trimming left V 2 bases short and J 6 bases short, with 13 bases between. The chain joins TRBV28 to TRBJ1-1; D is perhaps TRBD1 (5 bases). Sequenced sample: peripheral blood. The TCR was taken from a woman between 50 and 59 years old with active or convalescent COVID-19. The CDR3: CASSLIRQGAEAFF. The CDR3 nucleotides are TGTGCCAGCAGTTTAATCCGGCAGGGTGCTGAAGCTTTCTTT.